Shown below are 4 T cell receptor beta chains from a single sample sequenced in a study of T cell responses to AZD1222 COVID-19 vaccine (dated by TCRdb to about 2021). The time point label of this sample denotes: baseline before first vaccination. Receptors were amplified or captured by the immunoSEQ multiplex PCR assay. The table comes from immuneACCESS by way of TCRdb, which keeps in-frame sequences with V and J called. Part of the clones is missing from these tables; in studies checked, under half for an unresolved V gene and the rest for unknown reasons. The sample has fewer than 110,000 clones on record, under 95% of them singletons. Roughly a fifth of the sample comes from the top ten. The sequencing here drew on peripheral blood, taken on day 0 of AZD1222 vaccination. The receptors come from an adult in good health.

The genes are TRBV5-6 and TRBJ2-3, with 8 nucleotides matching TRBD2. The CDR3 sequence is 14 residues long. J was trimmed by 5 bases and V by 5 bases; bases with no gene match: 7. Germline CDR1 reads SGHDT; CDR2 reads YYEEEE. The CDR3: CASSSGGAGDTQYF. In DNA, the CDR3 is TGTGCCAGCAGTTCCGGGGGGGCAGGAGATACGCAGTATTTT.

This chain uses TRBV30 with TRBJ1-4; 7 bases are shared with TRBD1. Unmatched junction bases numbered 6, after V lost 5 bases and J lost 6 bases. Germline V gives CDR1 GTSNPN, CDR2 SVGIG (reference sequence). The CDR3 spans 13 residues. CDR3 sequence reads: CAWDRQGDEKLFF. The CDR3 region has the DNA TGTGCCTGGGACAGACAGGGTGATGAAAAACTGTTTTTT.

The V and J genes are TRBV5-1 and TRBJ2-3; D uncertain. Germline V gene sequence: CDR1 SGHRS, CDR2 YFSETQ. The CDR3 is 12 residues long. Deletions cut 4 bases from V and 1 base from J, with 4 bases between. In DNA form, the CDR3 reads TGCGCCAGCAGCGGGGGCACAGATACGCAGTATTTT. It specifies CASSGGTDTQYF.

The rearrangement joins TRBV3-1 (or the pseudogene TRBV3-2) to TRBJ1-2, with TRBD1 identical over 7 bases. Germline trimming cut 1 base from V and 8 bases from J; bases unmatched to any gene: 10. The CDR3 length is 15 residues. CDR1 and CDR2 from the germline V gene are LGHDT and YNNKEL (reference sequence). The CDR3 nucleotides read TGTGCCAGCAGCCAAGCCGCTACAGGGGACCGCGGCTACACCTTC. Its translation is CASSQAATGDRGYTF.